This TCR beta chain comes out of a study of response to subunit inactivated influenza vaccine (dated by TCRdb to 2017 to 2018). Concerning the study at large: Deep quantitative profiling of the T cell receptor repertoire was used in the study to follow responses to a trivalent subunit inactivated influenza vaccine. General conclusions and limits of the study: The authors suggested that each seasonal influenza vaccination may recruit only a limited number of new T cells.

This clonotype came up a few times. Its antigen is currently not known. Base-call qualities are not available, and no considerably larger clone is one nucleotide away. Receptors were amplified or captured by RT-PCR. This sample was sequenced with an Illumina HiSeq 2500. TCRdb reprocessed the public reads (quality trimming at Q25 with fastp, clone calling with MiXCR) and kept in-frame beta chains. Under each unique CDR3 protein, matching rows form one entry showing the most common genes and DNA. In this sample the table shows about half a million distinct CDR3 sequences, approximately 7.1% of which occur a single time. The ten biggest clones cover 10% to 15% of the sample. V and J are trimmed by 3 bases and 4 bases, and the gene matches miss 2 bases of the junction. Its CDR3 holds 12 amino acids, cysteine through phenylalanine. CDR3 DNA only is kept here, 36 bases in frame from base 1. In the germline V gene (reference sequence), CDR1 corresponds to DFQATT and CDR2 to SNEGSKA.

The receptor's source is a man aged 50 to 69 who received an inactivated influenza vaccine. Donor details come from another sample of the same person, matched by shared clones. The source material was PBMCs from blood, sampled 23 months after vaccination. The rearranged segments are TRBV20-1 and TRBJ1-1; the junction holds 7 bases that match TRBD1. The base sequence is TGCAGTGCTAGCCCAGGGGGCACTGAAGCTTTCTTT. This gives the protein CSASPGGTEAFF.